Listed below are T cell receptor beta chains from one sample, sequenced in a study of blood T cells in healthy people across ages. One entry per CDR3 protein results from TCRdb running MiXCR on the 5' RACE reads. This table holds about 1,600,000 distinct CDR3 sequences, 42% found once. Source material: blood. These receptors came from a woman aged 18-30 years in good health. Each CDR3 is given with its conserved first and last residue. Fields, in order: D gene, J gene, CDR3 length, clone size, V gene, CDR3 DNA, CDR3 protein. D genes are given only for firm matches. Rows may omit the clone size; those that give it use once, few, many or a size class.

NA | TRBJ2-1 | 18 | few | TRBV20-1 | TGCAGTGCTAGAGACGGTGGGGGTCGCCTAGGTAACAACAATGAGCAGTTCTTC | CSARDGGGRLGNNNEQFF
TRBD2 | TRBJ2-1 | 16 | NA | TRBV12-3/TRBV12-4 | TGTGCCAGCAGCCCACCCCTAGCGGGAGGGCCGAGGGAGCAGTTCTTC | CASSPPLAGGPREQFF
NA | TRBJ1-6 | 13 | NA | TRBV7-9 | TGTGCCACCCGAGGAGGGTCAAATTCACCCCTCCACTTT | CATRGGSNSPLHF
TRBD1 | TRBJ1-2 | 14 | few | TRBV5-1 | TGCGCCAGCAGCTTATTGGGACAGGGCGATGGCTACACCTTC | CASSLLGQGDGYTF
TRBD2 | TRBJ2-3 | 17 | NA | TRBV5-1 | TGCGCCAGCAGCCCCCGGACTAGCGGGGGGGGGTCAGATACGCAGTATTTT | CASSPRTSGGGSDTQYF
TRBD1 | TRBJ2-7 | 14 | few | TRBV4-1 | TGCGCCAGCAGCCCCGGGACAGCGGTCCACGAGCAGTACTTC | CASSPGTAVHEQYF
NA | TRBJ1-1 | 13 | NA | TRBV20-1 | TGCAGTGCTAGTGGGGGAAAGGGAACTGAAGCTTTCTTT | CSASGGKGTEAFF
TRBD1 | TRBJ2-7 | 15 | NA | TRBV27 | TGTGCCAGCAGTTTATATTGGACAGGGCCTTACGAGCAGTACTTC | CASSLYWTGPYEQYF
NA | TRBJ2-3 | 13 | many | TRBV7-8 | TGTGCCAGCAGCTTAGACTTGGCGGATACGCAGTATTTT | CASSLDLADTQYF
TRBD2 | TRBJ2-1 | 17 | NA | TRBV7-9 | TGTGCCAGCAGCCGCGCTGCCCTAGCGGGGGGAAGGTGCGAGCAGTTCTTC | CASSRAALAGGRCEQFF
TRBD1 | TRBJ1-6 | 14 | few | TRBV7-2 | TGTGCCAGCAGCCTAGGGACAGGGCCTTCACCCCTCCACTTT | CASSLGTGPSPLHF
NA | TRBJ2-2 | 15 | NA | TRBV7-9 | TGTGCCAGCAGCTTACAGGGTACCGGCACCGGGGAGCTGTTTTTT | CASSLQGTGTGELFF
NA | TRBJ2-3 | 14 | NA | TRBV27 | TGTGCCAGCAGTTTATACGGGTTTGGGGATACGCAGTATTTT | CASSLYGFGDTQYF
NA | TRBJ2-7 | 17 | NA | TRBV20-1 | TGCAGTGCTTCAGGGGACTCTTCTGAGAGCTCCTACAATGAGCAGTACTTC | CSASGDSSESSYNEQYF
NA | TRBJ2-3 | 14 | few | TRBV29-1 | TGCAGCGTTGAGCTTCTAGGGCTCATAGATACGCAGTATTTT | CSVELLGLIDTQYF
TRBD2 | TRBJ2-3 | 15 | few | TRBV12-3/TRBV12-4 | TGTGCCAGCAGTCCCGGGGGGGGTTGGACAGATACGCAGTATTTT | CASSPGGGWTDTQYF
NA | TRBJ2-5 | 11 | NA | TRBV20-1 | TGCAGTCGTTCTTGGCAAGAGACCCAGTACTTC | CSRSWQETQYF
NA | TRBJ1-1 | 15 | few | TRBV29-1 | TGCAGCGTTGAAGATTGGTCGTCGGACGACACTGAAGCTTTCTTT | CSVEDWSSDDTEAFF
NA | TRBJ2-1 | 12 | NA | TRBV25-1 | TGTGCCAGCAAACGGGAGTACAATGAGCAGTTCTTC | CASKREYNEQFF
NA | TRBJ2-3 | 12 | few | TRBV20-1 | TGCAGTGCTAGAGTACCCGCAGATACGCAGTATTTT | CSARVPADTQYF
TRBD1 | TRBJ2-5 | 15 | few | TRBV3-1 | TGTGCCAGCAGCCAAGGAAGACAGGGCAGGGAGACCCAGTACTTC | CASSQGRQGRETQYF
TRBD1 | TRBJ2-2 | 17 | NA | TRBV10-2 | TGCGCCAGCAGTGAGTCCCGGGACAGACAAAACACCGGGGAGCTGTTTTTT | CASSESRDRQNTGELFF
NA | TRBJ2-1 | 13 | NA | TRBV20-1 | TGCAGTGCTGGGGGTCTGGGGATACTTGAGCAGTTCTTC | CSAGGLGILEQFF
TRBD1 | TRBJ1-4 | 14 | NA | TRBV20-1 | TGCAGTGCTCAGACCGGGACAGGGGCAGAAAAACTGTTTTTT | CSAQTGTGAEKLFF
NA | TRBJ2-1 | 11 | NA | TRBV10-3 | TGTGCCATTGATAAAAGGGGGGAGCAGTTCTTC | CAIDKRGEQFF
TRBD2 | TRBJ2-7 | 15 | NA | TRBV20-1 | TGCAGTGCCCGGGGACTAGCTGCTAATTACAGTGAGCAGTACTTC | CSARGLAANYSEQYF
NA | TRBJ1-2 | 14 | NA | TRBV6-5 | TGTGCCAGCACCGATTATAAGAGAGACTATGGCTACACCTTC | CASTDYKRDYGYTF
TRBD1 | TRBJ2-1 | 15 | once | TRBV7-6 | TGTGCCAGCAGCCCAGGGACAGGGCCGGTGGATGAGCAGTTCTTC | CASSPGTGPVDEQFF
NA | TRBJ2-3 | 14 | NA | TRBV6-2/TRBV6-3 | TGTGCCAGCAGGCCCGCAGCCGGCACAGATACGCAGTATTTT | CASRPAAGTDTQYF
TRBD2 | TRBJ2-1 | 15 | NA | TRBV5-1 | TGCGCCAGCAACCCCCGCGGGAGCTCCTACAATGAGCAGTTCTTC | CASNPRGSSYNEQFF
TRBD1 | TRBJ2-1 | 18 | NA | TRBV4-2 | TGTGCCAGCAGCCGCCTGCTCAATCCGGGACAGCTATACAATGAGCAGTTCTTC | CASSRLLNPGQLYNEQFF
NA | TRBJ2-5 | 17 | few | TRBV29-1 | TGCAGCGTTGAAGATCCTTTCACCGGGATTAGCGTAGAGACCCAGTACTTC | CSVEDPFTGISVETQYF
NA | TRBJ2-1 | 15 | few | TRBV7-9 | TGTGCCAGCAGCTTACGAGCGGATTCCTACAATGAGCAGTTCTTC | CASSLRADSYNEQFF
TRBD1 | TRBJ1-1 | 14 | NA | TRBV6-7 | TGTGCCAGCACCCCAGACAGGGTGTGCACTGAAGCTTTCTTT | CASTPDRVCTEAFF
TRBD2 | TRBJ2-1 | 16 | NA | TRBV6-6 | TGTGCCAGCAGTTCTAGTCTAGCGGGAGGCTCTAATGAGCAGTTCTTC | CASSSSLAGGSNEQFF
NA | TRBJ1-4 | 14 | few | TRBV20-1 | TGCAGTGCGCCAGGAGTTGGGACTAATGAAAAACTGTTTTTT | CSAPGVGTNEKLFF
TRBD2 | TRBJ2-1 | 12 | NA | TRBV6-1 | TGTGCCAGCGGCCGCAGCGGGGATGAGCAGTTCTTC | CASGRSGDEQFF
TRBD2 | TRBJ2-3 | 16 | NA | TRBV4-1 | TGCGCCAGCAGCCTCGCAGGGAGCGGGGTCACAGATACGCAGTATTTT | CASSLAGSGVTDTQYF
TRBD1 | TRBJ2-2 | 14 | NA | TRBV12-3/TRBV12-4 | TGTGCCAGCAGTGTACGAGACAGGGCCGGGGAGCTGTTTTTT | CASSVRDRAGELFF
TRBD1 | TRBJ1-5 | 16 | few | TRBV7-9 | TGTGCCAGCAACTTCCGGACAGGGGCAGGCAATCAGCCCCAGCATTTT | CASNFRTGAGNQPQHF
NA | TRBJ2-1 | 15 | few | TRBV7-9 | TGTGCCAGCAGCTCTCGCGGGGGCCAGGGTCATGAGCAGTTCTTC | CASSSRGGQGHEQFF
NA | TRBJ2-3 | 12 | NA | TRBV7-9 | TGTGTCAGCGCCGGGGTTGCAGATACGCAGTATTTT | CVSAGVADTQYF
NA | TRBJ2-4 | 14 | few | TRBV2 | TGTGCCAGCCTGGAGGACCTAGCCAAAAACATTCAGTACTTC | CASLEDLAKNIQYF
NA | TRBJ1-6 | 14 | NA | TRBV15 | TGTGCCACCAGCAGAGATTCAGGGAATTCACCCCTCCACTTT | CATSRDSGNSPLHF
NA | TRBJ2-5 | 14 | NA | TRBV28 | TGTGCCAGCGGTGTAGTTACAGAACAAGAGACCCAGTACTTC | CASGVVTEQETQYF
NA | TRBJ1-2 | 15 | NA | TRBV7-2 | TGTGCCAGCAGCTCCGGCGGGACCACTAACTATGGCTACACCTTC | CASSSGGTTNYGYTF